This T cell receptor beta chain was retrieved from a study of monozygotic twins with inflammatory bowel disease. Whole-blood total RNA was extracted without T cell sorting. Input per TCR library consisted of around 3.5 ug of total RNA. The unique tags termed UMIs, each holding a 6-nucleotide sample barcode, were added by means of template switching. For both chains, the TCRalpha and TCRbeta cDNA went through two nested PCRs of approximately 16 and 9 cycles. TCRdb reanalyzed the 5' RACE reads and collapses them to one entry per CDR3 protein, without DNA. The ten most abundant clones cover approximately 5.3% of a sample with around 40,000 distinct CDR3 sequences. This CDR3 is built from 16 residues.

J is TRBJ2-5 and V is TRBV12-3 or TRBV12-4; TCRdb picks TRBD1, but there is no DNA to check that call. What was sequenced was blood. This receptor was taken from a human donor with ulcerative colitis or Crohn's disease, or a healthy co-twin of an affected twin (not recorded which). Here the CDR3 reads CASSLWTGGFGETQYF.